The 13 T cell receptor beta chains in this list originate from one sample, sequenced in a study of Ad26.COV2.S vaccination and SARS-CoV-2 variants. Treatment meaning: roughly 20 received Ad26.COV2.S at low or high dose, single or two shots; five or six received placebo; per-sample allocation not given. The study sampled participants on day 63 after the first vaccine or placebo injection. Profiling relied on immunoSEQ multiplex PCR, and the TCRdb table lists in-frame clones only, not all of them. Of 500,000 or so clones listed, about 88% are singletons. Sequencing was performed on peripheral blood, taken in a trial of Ad26.COV2.S vaccine versus placebo. All receptors derive from a person between 18 and 65 years old who received the Ad26.COV2.S COVID-19 vaccine or a placebo.

This clone was seen more than once but under ten times. The chain uses TRBV6-5 and TRBJ1-6, with D unresolved. The germline gives CDR1 MNHEY, CDR2 SVGAGI. This CDR3 spans 14 amino acids. V was cut by 6 bases and J by 2 bases, with 8 bases left in between. Written as DNA, the CDR3 is TGTGCCAGCAGGATGAACCCCTATAATTCACCCCTCCACTTT. Its translation is CASRMNPYNSPLHF.

The chain has TRBV10-3 and TRBJ2-2; D is unresolved. The CDR3 length is 11 residues. Trimming stripped 8 bases from V and 2 bases from J, with 3 bases between. CDR1 and CDR2 (germline): ENHRY, SYGVKD. The CDR3 DNA is TGTGCCATCGGTAACACCGGGGAGCTGTTTTTT. Its protein product is CAIGNTGELFF.

The V and J genes are TRBV5-5 and TRBJ2-3; a weak D match, TRBD1 (7 bases). CDR1 is SGHKS, CDR2 YYEKEE, per germline (reference sequence). This CDR3 is 16 amino acids long. The V gene lost 3 bases and the J gene lost 1 base, with 15 bases spanning the gap. The DNA of the CDR3 is TGTGCCAGCAGCTCCGCTGACAGGGAGGGCACAGATACGCAGTATTTT. As protein: CASSSADREGTDTQYF.

V usage is TRBV7-2 and J usage is TRBJ1-1; D is unresolved. Trimming took 6 bases from V and 0 from J, leaving 8 bases between them. Germline-derived CDR1 and CDR2 are SGHTA and FQGNSA. There are 13 residues in the CDR3. CDR3 sequence reads: CASRIRMNTEAFF. The CDR3 region has the DNA TGTGCCAGCAGAATCCGGATGAACACTGAAGCTTTCTTT.

The chain joins TRBV27 to TRBJ2-1; no reliable D call. This CDR3 has 12 amino acids. The germline CDR1 and CDR2 sequences are MNHEY and SMNVEV (reference sequence). Between the trimmed V and J ends, which lost 5 bases and 4 bases, there was a span of 6 bases. The CDR3 loop is CASSVGYNEQFF. As DNA, the CDR3 is TGTGCCAGCAGTGTGGGTTACAATGAGCAGTTCTTC.

The V call is TRBV10-3, the J call TRBJ2-3; D gene uncertain. Germline V gene lookup returns CDR1 ENHRY and CDR2 SYGVKD. This CDR3 is 11 amino acids long. V gave up 6 bases and J gave up 0 bases, with 1 base separating them. CDR3 region: CAIRSTDTQYF. DNA for the CDR3: TGTGCCATCAGGAGCACAGATACGCAGTATTTT.

The chain recombines TRBV7-9 with TRBJ2-2; 9 bases match TRBD1. The CDR3 is 16 residues long. The V and J ends lost 0 bases and 6 bases, in that order; junction bases with no gene match: 5. Germline V gives CDR1 SEHNR, CDR2 FQNEAQ (reference sequence). CDR3 sequence reads: CASSLAYRGPSGELFF. Written as DNA, the CDR3 is TGTGCCAGCAGCTTAGCTTACAGGGGGCCCTCCGGGGAGCTGTTTTTT.

The sample holds a few counts of this clone. The genes are TRBV27 and TRBJ1-1, with 7 bases that match TRBD1. Trimming at V came to 6 bases and at J to 2 bases, leaving 6 bases not matched to a gene. CDR1 is MNHEY, CDR2 SMNVEV, per germline (reference sequence). This CDR3 has 14 amino acids. CDR3 nucleotides: TGTGCCAGCAGGGCGGACAGGAGTAACACTGAAGCTTTCTTT. Protein product: CASRADRSNTEAFF.

The rearrangement uses TRBV3-1 (or the pseudogene TRBV3-2) and TRBJ1-5; 7 bases agree with TRBD1. The CDR3 extends over 19 amino acids. Germline CDR1 is LGHDT and CDR2 is YNNKEL (reference sequence). The junction had 14 bases not matched to a gene; V was cut back by 3 bases and J by 0 bases. CDR3 residues: CASSQSTDRDPSSNQPQHF. The CDR3 DNA sequence: TGTGCCAGCAGCCAGTCCACTGACAGGGACCCCTCTAGCAATCAGCCCCAGCATTTT.

This clone was detected once. The rearrangement links TRBV28 to TRBJ2-3, with 7 nucleotides matching TRBD1. Per the germline V gene, CDR1 is MDHEN and CDR2 is SYDVKM. The length of the CDR3 is 16 residues. V dropped 3 bases and J dropped 1; count of bases not matched to a gene: 7. The CDR3 coding sequence is TGTGCCAGCAGTTTGTTGCCAGGACAGGGCACAGATACGCAGTATTTT. Encoded protein: CASSLLPGQGTDTQYF.

This clone was seen only once. V gene TRBV28 combines with J gene TRBJ2-1, with 9 bases fitting TRBD1. CDR3 size: 16 residues. V was clipped by 8 bases and J by 8 bases; unmatched bases: 16. Per germline, CDR1 MDHEN and CDR2 SYDVKM. CDR3 sequence: CASGGVGTGNVDEQFF. The CDR3 region has the DNA TGTGCCAGCGGAGGAGTCGGGACAGGGAATGTCGATGAGCAGTTCTTC. The variable domain in full, with the rest retrieved from reference TRBV28 and TRBJ2-1, is DVKVTQSSRYLVKRTGEKVFLECVQDMDHENMFWYRQDPGLGLRLIYFSYDVKMKEKGDIPEGYSVSREKKERFSLILESASTNQTSMYLCASGGVGTGNVDEQFFGPGTRLTVL.

CDR3 residues: CASRSRRTTNEKLFF. CDR3 nucleotides: TGTGCCAGCAGGTCCCGCCGGACAACTAATGAAAAACTGTTTTTT. This rearrangement joins TRBV28 to TRBJ1-4; no firm D call. The germline V gene has CDR1 MDHEN and CDR2 SYDVKM. Trimming shortened V by 6 bases and J by 0 bases, and 11 bases separated the two germline ends. The CDR3 is made up of 15 amino acids.

The rearrangement joins TRBV10-3 to TRBJ1-5; D is perhaps TRBD1 (5 bases). Trimming left V 2 bases short and J 6 bases short, with 11 bases between. CDR3 size: 14 residues. Germline V gene sequence: CDR1 ENHRY, CDR2 SYGVKD. DNA for the CDR3: TGTGCCATCAGTGAGCGAGGGGCAGGTCAGCCCCAGCATTTT. Amino acids: CAISERGAGQPQHF.